Below, 7 T cell receptor beta chains from the same sample are listed, as sequenced in a study of cytomegalovirus exposure and HLA in healthy donors. Vbeta (60) and Jbeta (13) primers were used in the PCR. Assay: immunoSEQ multiplex PCR; the TCRdb copy retains only in-frame clones and omits some. Among some 150,000 clones, approximately 85% were seen once, and the ten largest hold just under 6.5%. The source material was PBMCs. The receptor source for this set is a man aged 45-65 years in good health and CMV-seropositive.

The CDR3 sequence: CASKRLAGGETQYF. As DNA, the CDR3 is TGTGCCAGCAAACGTCTAGCGGGAGGGGAGACCCAGTACTTC. The chain combines TRBV2 with TRBJ2-5; 12 positions match TRBD2. Germline V gene sequence: CDR1 SNHLY, CDR2 FYNNEI. The CDR3 runs 14 residues. Trimming took 7 bases from V and 5 from J; bases not matched to a gene: 5.

V usage is TRBV5-4 and J usage is TRBJ1-1; 8 nucleotides line up with TRBD1. CDR3 length: 13 residues. Germline CDR1 is SGHNT and CDR2 is YYREEE (reference sequence). V shed 4 bases and J 7 bases; nucleotides not matched to a gene: 6. CDR3 sequence: CASSKQGDLEAFF. CDR3 coding DNA: TGTGCCAGCAGCAAACAGGGGGACCTTGAAGCTTTCTTT.

This clone was detected only a few times. The chain recombines TRBV7-2 with TRBJ2-7, with 9 nucleotides matching TRBD2. Germline V gene data show CDR1 as SGHTA and CDR2 as FQGNSA. The length of the CDR3 is 15 residues. J lost 5 bases, V lost 0 bases, and 5 bases had no gene match. The chain's CDR3 is CASSLAGAGGDEQYF. The CDR3, as DNA: TGTGCCAGCAGCTTAGCGGGAGCGGGAGGCGACGAGCAGTACTTC.

The rearrangement joins TRBV7-9 to TRBJ2-7, with 8 nucleotides matching TRBD1. V shed 5 bases and J 5 bases; nucleotides not matched to a gene: 2. The germline gives CDR1 SEHNR, CDR2 FQNEAQ (reference sequence). This CDR3 has 12 amino acids. Here the CDR3 reads CASSADRDEQYF. The CDR3 DNA is TGTGCCAGCAGCGCGGACAGGGACGAGCAGTACTTC.

In its sample, this clone was seen a few times. The V and J genes are TRBV7-9 and TRBJ2-1; D unclear. The CDR3 spans 10 residues. V dropped 5 bases and J dropped 10 bases, with 6 bases sitting between them. The germline V gene encodes CDR1 SEHNR and CDR2 FQNEAQ (reference sequence). The CDR3, as DNA: TGTGCCAGCAGCAATAGCGAGCAGTTCTTC. This translates into CASSNSEQFF.

The chain couples TRBV7-2 to TRBJ1-1, with D possibly TRBD1 on 5 matching bases. This CDR3 is built from 13 residues. V shed 4 bases and J shed 0 bases, with 6 bases lying between them. Germline CDR1 and CDR2: SGHTA and FQGNSA. Here the CDR3 reads CASSSQVNTEAFF. CDR3 nucleotides: TGTGCCAGCAGCTCACAGGTGAACACTGAAGCTTTCTTT.

This clone has more than one count but fewer than ten. The rearrangement links TRBV6-1 to TRBJ2-3; 13 bases are shared with TRBD2. CDR3 length: 15 amino acids. From germline, CDR1 is MNHNS and CDR2 SASEGT. The V segment lost 6 bases and the J segment 4 bases; nucleotides outside the gene matches: 4. CDR3 sequence: CASRRTSGSADTQYF. In DNA, the CDR3 is TGTGCCAGCAGGAGGACTAGCGGGAGCGCAGATACGCAGTATTTT.